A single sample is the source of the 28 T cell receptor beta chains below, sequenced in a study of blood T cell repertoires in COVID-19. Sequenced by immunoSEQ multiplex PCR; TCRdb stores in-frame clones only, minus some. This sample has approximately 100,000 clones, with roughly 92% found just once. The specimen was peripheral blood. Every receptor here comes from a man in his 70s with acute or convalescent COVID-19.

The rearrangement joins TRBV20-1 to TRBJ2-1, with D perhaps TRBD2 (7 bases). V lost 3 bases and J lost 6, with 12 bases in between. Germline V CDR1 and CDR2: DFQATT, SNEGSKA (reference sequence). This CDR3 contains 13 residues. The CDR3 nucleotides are TGCAGTGCTAGTCGGGGGGCGCGCAATGAGCAGTTCTTC. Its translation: CSASRGARNEQFF.

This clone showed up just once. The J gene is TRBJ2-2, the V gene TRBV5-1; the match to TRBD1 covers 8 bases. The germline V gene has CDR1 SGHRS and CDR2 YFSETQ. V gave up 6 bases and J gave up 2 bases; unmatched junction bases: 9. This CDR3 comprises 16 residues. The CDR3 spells CASTHLGQGNTGELFF. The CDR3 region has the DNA TGCGCCAGCACGCACCTCGGACAGGGTAACACCGGGGAGCTGTTTTTT.

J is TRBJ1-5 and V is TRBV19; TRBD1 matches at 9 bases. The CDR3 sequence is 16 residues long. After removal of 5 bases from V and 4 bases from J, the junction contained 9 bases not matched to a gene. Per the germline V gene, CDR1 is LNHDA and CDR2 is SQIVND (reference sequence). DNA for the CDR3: TGTGCCAGTAGTGTGATACAGGGGGCGCAGAATCAGCCCCAGCATTTT. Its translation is CASSVIQGAQNQPQHF.

The DNA for the CDR3 is TGTGCCAGCAGCAAGCGGGGCGAAAAACTGTTTTTT. Its protein product is CASSKRGEKLFF. The V call is TRBV27, the J call TRBJ1-4; a weak D match, TRBD1 (5 bases). The CDR3 length is 12 residues. Deletions cut 6 bases from V and 8 bases from J, with 10 bases between. Germline V gives CDR1 MNHEY, CDR2 SMNVEV (reference sequence).

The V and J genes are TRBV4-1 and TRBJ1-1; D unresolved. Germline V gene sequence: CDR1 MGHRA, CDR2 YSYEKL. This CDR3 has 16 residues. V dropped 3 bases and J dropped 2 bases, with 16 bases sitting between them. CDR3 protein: CASSHILVGGNTEAFF. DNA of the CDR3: TGCGCCAGCAGCCATATACTCGTCGGAGGAAACACTGAAGCTTTCTTT.

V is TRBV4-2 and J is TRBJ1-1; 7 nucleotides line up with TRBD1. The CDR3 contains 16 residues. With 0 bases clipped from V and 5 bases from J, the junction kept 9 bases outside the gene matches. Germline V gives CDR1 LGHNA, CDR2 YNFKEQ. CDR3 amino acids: CASSQEGGYLGTEAFF. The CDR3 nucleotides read TGTGCCAGCAGCCAAGAAGGGGGCTATCTGGGAACTGAAGCTTTCTTT.

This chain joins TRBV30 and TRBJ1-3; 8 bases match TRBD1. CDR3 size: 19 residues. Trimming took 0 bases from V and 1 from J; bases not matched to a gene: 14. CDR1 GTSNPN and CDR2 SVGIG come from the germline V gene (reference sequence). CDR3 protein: CAWSVLLPGRGLSGNTIYF. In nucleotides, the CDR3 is TGTGCCTGGAGTGTACTTCTCCCAGGCAGGGGGCTATCTGGAAACACCATATATTTT.

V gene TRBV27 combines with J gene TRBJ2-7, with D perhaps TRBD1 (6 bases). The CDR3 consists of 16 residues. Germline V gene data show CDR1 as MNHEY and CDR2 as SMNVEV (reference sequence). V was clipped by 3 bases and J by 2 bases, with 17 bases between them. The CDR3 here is CASSLAGGRVPYEQYF. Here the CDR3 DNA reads TGTGCCAGCAGTTTGGCTGGGGGCCGTGTCCCCTACGAGCAGTACTTC.

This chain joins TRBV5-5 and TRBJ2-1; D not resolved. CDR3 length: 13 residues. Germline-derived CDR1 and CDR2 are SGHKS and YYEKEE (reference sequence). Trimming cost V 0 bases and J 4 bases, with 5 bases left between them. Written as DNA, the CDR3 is TGTGCCAGCAGCTTGGAACTTTACAATGAGCAGTTCTTC. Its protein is CASSLELYNEQFF.

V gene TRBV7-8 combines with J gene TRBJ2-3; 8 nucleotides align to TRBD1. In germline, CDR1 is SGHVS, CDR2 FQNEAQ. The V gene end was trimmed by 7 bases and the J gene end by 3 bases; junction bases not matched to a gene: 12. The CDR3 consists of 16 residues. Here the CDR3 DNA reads TGTGCCAGCACCCTAAGACAGGGGCCCACAACAGATACGCAGTATTTT. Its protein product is CASTLRQGPTTDTQYF.

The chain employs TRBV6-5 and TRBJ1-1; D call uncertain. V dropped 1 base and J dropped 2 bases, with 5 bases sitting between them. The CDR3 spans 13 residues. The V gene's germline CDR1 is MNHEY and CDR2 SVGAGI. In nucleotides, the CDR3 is TGTGCCAGCAGTTACTATCTTAACACTGAAGCTTTCTTT. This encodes CASSYYLNTEAFF.

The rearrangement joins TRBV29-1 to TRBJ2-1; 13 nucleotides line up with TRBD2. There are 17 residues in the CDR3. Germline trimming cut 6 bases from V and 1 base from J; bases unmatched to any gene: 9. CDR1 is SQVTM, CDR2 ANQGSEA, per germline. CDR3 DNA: TGCAGCGTAACTGTGGGGACTAGCGGGATTTCCTACAATGAGCAGTTCTTC. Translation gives CSVTVGTSGISYNEQFF.

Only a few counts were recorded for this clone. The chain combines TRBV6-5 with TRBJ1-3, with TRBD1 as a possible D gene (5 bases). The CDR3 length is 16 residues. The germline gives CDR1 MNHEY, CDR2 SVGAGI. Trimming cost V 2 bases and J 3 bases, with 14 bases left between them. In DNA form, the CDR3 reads TGTGCCAGCAGTTACCGGGTGGGGGGGTTTGGAAACACCATATATTTT. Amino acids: CASSYRVGGFGNTIYF.

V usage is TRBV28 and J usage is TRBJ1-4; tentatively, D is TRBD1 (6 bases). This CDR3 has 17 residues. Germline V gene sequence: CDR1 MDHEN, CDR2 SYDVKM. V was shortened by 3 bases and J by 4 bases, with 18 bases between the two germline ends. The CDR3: CASSFSQGIPLNEKLFF. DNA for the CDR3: TGTGCCAGCAGTTTCAGTCAGGGGATCCCCCTTAATGAAAAACTGTTTTTT.

CDR3 DNA sequence: TGTGCCAGCAGTCCCTTCTTTACAGGGGGCTTAAGGTACGAGCAGTACTTC. This codes for CASSPFFTGGLRYEQYF. V gene TRBV27 combines with J gene TRBJ2-7; 9 nucleotides match TRBD1. The J segment lost 4 bases and the V segment lost 5 bases, leaving 15 bases of the junction unmatched. CDR1 is MNHEY, CDR2 SMNVEV, per germline (reference sequence). The CDR3 extends over 17 amino acids.

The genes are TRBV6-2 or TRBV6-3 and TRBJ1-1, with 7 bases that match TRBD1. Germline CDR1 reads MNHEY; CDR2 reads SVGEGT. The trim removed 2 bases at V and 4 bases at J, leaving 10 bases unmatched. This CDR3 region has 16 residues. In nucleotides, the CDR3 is TGTGCCAGCAGTTACGCAAGAAGGGGGCGAAGCACTGAAGCTTTCTTT. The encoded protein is CASSYARRGRSTEAFF.

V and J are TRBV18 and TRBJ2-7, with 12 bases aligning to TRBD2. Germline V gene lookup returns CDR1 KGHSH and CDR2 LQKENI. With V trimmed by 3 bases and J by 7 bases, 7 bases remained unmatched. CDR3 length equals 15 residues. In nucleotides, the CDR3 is TGTGCCAGCTCACCGACTAGCGGGAGTCTTCGTGAGCAGTACTTC. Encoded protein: CASSPTSGSLREQYF.

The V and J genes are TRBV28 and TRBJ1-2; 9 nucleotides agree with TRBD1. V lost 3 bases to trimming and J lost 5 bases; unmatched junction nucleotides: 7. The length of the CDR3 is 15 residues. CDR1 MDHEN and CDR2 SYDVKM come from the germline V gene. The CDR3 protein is CASSLAGQGRYGYTF. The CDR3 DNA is TGTGCCAGCAGTTTGGCTGGACAGGGGCGATATGGCTACACCTTC.

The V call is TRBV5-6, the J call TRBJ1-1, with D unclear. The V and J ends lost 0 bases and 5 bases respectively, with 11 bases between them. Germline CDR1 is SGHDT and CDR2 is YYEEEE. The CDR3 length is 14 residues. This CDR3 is CASSLGGIGTEAFF. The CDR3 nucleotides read TGTGCCAGCAGCTTGGGAGGGATAGGTACTGAAGCTTTCTTT.

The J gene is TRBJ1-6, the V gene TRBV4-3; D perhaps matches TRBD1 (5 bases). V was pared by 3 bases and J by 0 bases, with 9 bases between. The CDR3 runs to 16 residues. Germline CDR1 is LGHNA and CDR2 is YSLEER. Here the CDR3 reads CASSHQGTSYNSPLHF. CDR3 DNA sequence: TGCGCCAGCAGCCATCAGGGAACCTCCTATAATTCACCCCTCCACTTT.

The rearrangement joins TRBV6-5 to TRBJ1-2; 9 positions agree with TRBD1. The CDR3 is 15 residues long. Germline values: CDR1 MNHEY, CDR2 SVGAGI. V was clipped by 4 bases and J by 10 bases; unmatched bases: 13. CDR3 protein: CASSFGQGFGKDYTF. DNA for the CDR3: TGTGCCAGCAGTTTCGGACAGGGGTTTGGGAAGGACTACACCTTC.

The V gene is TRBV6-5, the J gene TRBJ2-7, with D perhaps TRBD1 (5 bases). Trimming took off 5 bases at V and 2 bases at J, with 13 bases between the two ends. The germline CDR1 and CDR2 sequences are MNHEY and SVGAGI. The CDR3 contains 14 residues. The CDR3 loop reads CASSPGPGTYEQYF. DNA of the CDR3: TGTGCCAGCAGTCCAGGCCCAGGGACCTACGAGCAGTACTTC.

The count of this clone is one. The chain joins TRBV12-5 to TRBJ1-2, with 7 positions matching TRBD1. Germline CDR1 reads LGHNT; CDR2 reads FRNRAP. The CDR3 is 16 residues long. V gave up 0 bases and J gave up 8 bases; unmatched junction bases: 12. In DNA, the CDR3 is TGTGCTAGTGGTTTGGTACAAGGGACAGTCTTAGGAGGCTACACCTTC. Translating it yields CASGLVQGTVLGGYTF. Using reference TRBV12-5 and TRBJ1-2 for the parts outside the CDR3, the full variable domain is DARVTQTPRHKVTEMGQEVTMRCQPILGHNTVFWYRQTMMQGLELLAYFRNRAPLDDSGMPKDRFSAEMPDATLATLKIQPSEPRDSAVYFCASGLVQGTVLGGYTFGSGTRLTVV.

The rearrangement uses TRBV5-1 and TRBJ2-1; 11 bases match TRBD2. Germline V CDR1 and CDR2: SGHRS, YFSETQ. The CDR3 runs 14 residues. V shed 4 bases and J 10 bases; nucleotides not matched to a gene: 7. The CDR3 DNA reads TGCGCCAGCAGCGCTACTAGCGGGGGTGGGGAGCAGTTCTTC. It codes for CASSATSGGGEQFF.

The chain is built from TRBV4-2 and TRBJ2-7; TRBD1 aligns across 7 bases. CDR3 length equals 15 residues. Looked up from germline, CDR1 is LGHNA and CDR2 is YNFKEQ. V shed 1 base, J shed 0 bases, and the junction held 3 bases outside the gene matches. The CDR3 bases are TGTGCCAGCAGCCAAGGGGACAGCCTCTCCTACGAGCAGTACTTC. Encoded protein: CASSQGDSLSYEQYF.

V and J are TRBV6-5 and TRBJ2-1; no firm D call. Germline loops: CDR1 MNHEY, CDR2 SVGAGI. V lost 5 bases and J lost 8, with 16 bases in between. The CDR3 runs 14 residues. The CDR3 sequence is CASSPSALTHEQFF. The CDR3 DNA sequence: TGTGCCAGCAGTCCCTCCGCTCTCACACATGAGCAGTTCTTC.

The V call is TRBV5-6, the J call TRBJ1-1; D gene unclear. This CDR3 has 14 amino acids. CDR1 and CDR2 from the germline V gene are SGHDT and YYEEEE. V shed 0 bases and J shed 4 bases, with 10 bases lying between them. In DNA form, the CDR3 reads TGTGCCAGCAGCTTGGGATTGGGAGCCACTGAAGCTTTCTTT. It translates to CASSLGLGATEAFF.

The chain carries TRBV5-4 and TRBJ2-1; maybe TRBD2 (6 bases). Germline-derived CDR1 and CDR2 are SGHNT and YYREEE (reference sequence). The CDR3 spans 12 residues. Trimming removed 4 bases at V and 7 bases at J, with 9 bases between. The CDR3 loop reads CASSRDSNEQFF. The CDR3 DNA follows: TGTGCCAGCAGCCGGGACTCTAATGAGCAGTTCTTC.